These 22 T cell receptor beta chains were sequenced from one sample in a study of tumor-infiltrating lymphocytes in primary liver carcinoma. For blood RNA, unsorted whole blood served as the source, and germline DNA was extracted too. The input was approximately 500 ng total RNA; TCR beta cDNA was made from it with a constant-region primer. Library construction for TCR beta comprised three nested multiplex PCR rounds performed with slightly modified ARM-PCR. The study ran its first two PCR rounds for about 11 cycles each, using TRBV1-TRBV30 forward primers and a C-beta reverse primer. TCRdb processed the multiplex PCR reads anew with MiXCR; each CDR3 protein has one entry. This table has 310,000 or so distinct CDR3 sequences, almost 60% appearing once. The source material was peripheral blood. These TCRs come from a woman aged 25-40 years with primary liver carcinoma and hepatitis B virus infection.

In this sample, this clonotype turned up a few times. The chain recombines TRBV6-4 with TRBJ2-3; D is unclear. The CDR3 is 13 residues long. V lost 2 bases and J lost 2, with 5 bases in between. In germline, CDR1 is MRHNA, CDR2 SNTAGT. CDR3 nucleotide sequence: TGTGCCAGCAGTGACGCTCCCACAGATACGCAGTATTTT. This sequence encodes CASSDAPTDTQYF.

Points on this clonotype: Germline is not matched at one junction end, which may reflect a read error. The rearrangement links TRBV11-2 to TRBJ2-3; D not certain. The CDR3 has 14 amino acids. Germline V gene sequence: CDR1 SGHAT, CDR2 FQNNGV. The CDR3 reads CANSLNRARDTQYF. The CDR3 DNA sequence: TGTGCCAACAGCTTAAATCGGGCGCGGGATACGCAGTATTTT.

The chain links TRBV10-3 to TRBJ2-5, with 7 positions matching TRBD2. Looked up from germline, CDR1 is ENHRY and CDR2 is SYGVKD. The ends lost 6 bases at V and 5 bases at J; junction bases unmatched: 12. CDR3 length equals 15 residues. Here the CDR3 DNA reads TGTGCCATCAGCCGATCCGGGACTATCTCGGAGACCCAGTACTTC. It translates to CAISRSGTISETQYF.

A note on this clonotype: The junction and the germline gene differ at one end; a read error may be behind it. The rearrangement uses TRBV14 and TRBJ2-1; maybe TRBD1 (5 bases). Germline CDR1 is SGHDN and CDR2 is FVKESK. The CDR3 extends over 15 amino acids. The CDR3 sequence: CANSHQGSPYIEQFF. In nucleotides, the CDR3 is TGTGCCAACAGCCATCAGGGAAGTCCCTACATTGAGCAGTTCTTC.

With respect to this clonotype: Since a much larger clone is just one base distant, this may be a read error. The V call is TRBV4-1, the J call TRBJ2-3, with no clear D. Trimming shortened V by 4 bases and J by 6 bases, and 17 bases separated the two germline ends. This CDR3 is built from 15 residues. The germline V gene encodes CDR1 MGHRA and CDR2 YSYEKL. The CDR3: CASSPIGFTLDTQYF. Here the CDR3 DNA reads TGCGCCAGCAGCCCTATTGGATTTACGCTTGATACGCAGTATTTT.

A remark on this clonotype: An end of the junction differs from the germline gene, which may be a read error. The V and J genes are TRBV12-5 and TRBJ2-3, with D unresolved. The germline V gene encodes CDR1 LGHNT and CDR2 FRNRAP. This CDR3 comprises 14 residues. The CDR3 spells CANGRPPGRDTQYF. The DNA of the CDR3 is TGTGCTAATGGTCGTCCCCCAGGCAGAGATACGCAGTATTTT.

In regard to this clonotype: A read error may produce the germline difference seen at one junction end. CDR3 nucleotide sequence: TGTGCAAGCAGCTTTGAGTCGGTACACCGCGGGGAGCTGTTTTTT. This encodes CASSFESVHRGELFF. The rearrangement uses TRBV11-2 and TRBJ2-2; D gene ambiguous. Germline-derived CDR1 and CDR2 are SGHAT and FQNNGV. The CDR3 consists of 15 residues.

This clonotype was counted many times. This chain links TRBV6-5 with TRBJ1-4; no reliable D call. V was cut by 6 bases and J by 8 bases, with 10 bases left in between. In germline, CDR1 is MNHEY, CDR2 SVGAGI. The CDR3 consists of 12 residues. CDR3: CASSLIGEKLFF. The CDR3 nucleotides are TGTGCCAGCAGCCTAATAGGGGAAAAACTGTTTTTT.

In its sample, this clonotype was seen a few times. With a much larger clone just one base away, this may be a read error. J is TRBJ2-2 and V is TRBV11-3; 10 positions agree with TRBD1. This CDR3 spans 16 amino acids. Germline-derived CDR1 and CDR2 are SGHNT and YENEEA. CDR3 sequence: CAGSLGGQGVTGELFF. CDR3 nucleotides: TGTGCCGGCAGCTTAGGCGGACAGGGGGTCACCGGGGAGCTGTTTTTT.

This clonotype was observed a few times. This chain uses TRBV14 with TRBJ2-7; D gene ambiguous. Deletions cut 1 base from V and 4 bases from J, with 8 bases between. The CDR3 is 13 residues long. Per germline, CDR1 SGHDN and CDR2 FVKESK. The DNA of the CDR3 is TGTGCCAGCAGCCAAGGGTGGGGTTACGAGCAGTACTTC. As protein: CASSQGWGYEQYF. The complete variable domain, with remaining parts taken from reference TRBV14 and TRBJ2-7, reads EAGVTQFPSHSVIEKGQTVTLRCDPISGHDNLYWYRRVMGKEIKFLLHFVKESKQDESGMPNNRFLAERTGGTYSTLKVQPAELEDSGVYFCASSQGWGYEQYFGPGTRLTVT.

As to this clonotype: A much more abundant neighbour one base away suggests this may be a read error. This chain joins TRBV29-1 and TRBJ1-1, with D tentatively TRBD1 (5 bases). V lost 4 bases and J 0 bases, leaving 15 bases between the germline ends. The germline V gene has CDR1 SQVTM and CDR2 ANQGSEA. This CDR3 comprises 15 residues. CDR3 bases: TGCAGCGTTGGGAATCGGGGGACGGTGAACACTGAAGCTTTCTTT. It yields the protein CSVGNRGTVNTEAFF.

Ten or more counts support this clonotype. V is TRBV6-5 and J is TRBJ1-1; 7 bases map to TRBD1. Germline V lookup: CDR1 MNHEY, CDR2 SVGAGI. The junction had 5 bases not matched to a gene; V was cut back by 10 bases and J by 0 bases. This CDR3 is 13 amino acids long. This chain's CDR3 is CATYRGMNTEAFF. The CDR3 DNA reads as TGTGCCACATACAGGGGTATGAACACTGAAGCTTTCTTT.

As concerns this clonotype: Mismatch with germline at one junction end may stem from a read error. V is TRBV7-9 and J is TRBJ2-3; possible D gene TRBD2, 6 bases. The CDR3 length is 16 residues. Germline loops: CDR1 SEHNR, CDR2 FQNEAQ (reference sequence). CDR3 nucleotide sequence: TGTGCCAGCAGGACAGCGAGGCGGGGCGGCACAGATATGCAGTATTTT. As protein: CASRTARRGGTDMQYF. Complete variable domain (other parts from reference TRBV7-9 and TRBJ2-3): DTGVSQNPRHKITKRGQNVTFRCDPISEHNRLYWYRQTLGQGPEFLTYFQNEAQLEKSRLLSDRFSAERPKGSFSTLEIQRTEQGDSAMYLCASRTARRGGTDMQYFGPGTRLTVL.

To note about this clonotype: This may stem from a read error, because a much larger clone lies one nucleotide away. The chain combines TRBV6-5 with TRBJ1-1; 7 bases agree with TRBD1. The germline gives CDR1 MNHEY, CDR2 SVGAGI. The CDR3 is 13 amino acids. CDR3 sequence (DNA): TGTACCAGCAGCTGGACAGGGAACACTGAAGCTTTCTTT. Its protein is CTSSWTGNTEAFF.

The gene calls are TRBV7-9 and TRBJ2-1; the D gene could be TRBD1 or TRBD2 (5 bases each). Germline values: CDR1 SEHNR, CDR2 FQNEAQ (reference sequence). The V gene lost 4 bases and the J gene lost 3 bases, with 16 bases spanning the gap. The CDR3 contains 16 residues. CDR3 residues: CASSSTGASNYNEQFF. The CDR3, as DNA: TGTGCCAGCAGCTCGACCGGGGCTAGTAACTACAATGAGCAGTTCTTC.

This clonotype has a count of ten or more. V is TRBV6-2 or TRBV6-3 and J is TRBJ2-2; TRBD2 aligns across 8 bases. V lost 2 bases, J lost 4 bases, and 3 bases stayed unmatched. Germline assignment: CDR1 MNHEY and CDR2 SVGEGT. The CDR3 is 15 amino acids. CDR3: CASSYGLAGTGELFF. CDR3 nucleotide sequence: TGTGCCAGCAGTTACGGGCTAGCGGGCACCGGGGAGCTGTTTTTT.

This sequence joins TRBV6-5 and TRBJ1-4; no reliable D call. Germline V gene lookup returns CDR1 MNHEY and CDR2 SVGAGI. Between the trimmed V and J ends, which lost 4 bases and 6 bases, there was a span of 18 bases. The CDR3 length is 16 residues. CDR3 sequence reads: CASSSRWIGRDEKLFF. DNA of the CDR3: TGTGCCAGCAGTTCACGTTGGATAGGGCGGGATGAAAAACTGTTTTTT.

The gene calls are TRBV30 and TRBJ2-1, with 7 bases matching TRBD2. The V gene's germline CDR1 is GTSNPN and CDR2 SVGIG (reference sequence). The CDR3 is 15 amino acids. With 3 bases clipped from V and 2 bases from J, the junction kept 7 bases outside the gene matches. CDR3 sequence reads: CAWRIAGIPYNEQFF. The CDR3 nucleotides are TGTGCCTGGAGGATAGCGGGCATCCCCTACAATGAGCAGTTCTTC.

This sequence joins TRBV28 and TRBJ2-7; D is perhaps TRBD1 or TRBD2 (5 bases each). V was cut by 5 bases and J by 3 bases, with 14 bases left in between. The CDR3 extends over 14 amino acids. Germline CDR1 and CDR2: MDHEN and SYDVKM. DNA for the CDR3: TGTGCCAGCAGTCTTAGGGGAGAGAACTACGAGCAGTACTTC. It codes for CASSLRGENYEQYF.

This sequence joins TRBV5-4 and TRBJ2-5; D not resolved. Trimming pared 2 bases from V and 5 bases from J, leaving 16 bases between. The CDR3 length is 15 residues. Germline values: CDR1 SGHNT, CDR2 YYREEE (reference sequence). This CDR3 reads CASSFKTPVWETQYF. The CDR3 DNA reads TGTGCCAGCAGCTTCAAAACTCCTGTATGGGAGACCCAGTACTTC.

The chain carries TRBV30 and TRBJ2-7; D is uncertain. The CDR3 covers 13 residues. Germline V gives CDR1 GTSNPN, CDR2 SVGIG (reference sequence). Trimming removed 3 bases from V and 0 bases from J, with 9 bases in between. CDR3 in amino acids: CAWRRGSSYEQYF. CDR3 DNA: TGTGCCTGGAGGAGAGGCAGCTCCTACGAGCAGTACTTC. Full variable domain (remainder filled in from reference TRBV30 and TRBJ2-7): SQTIHQWPATLVQPVGSPLSLECTVEGTSNPNLYWYRQAAGRGLQLLFYSVGIGQISSEVPQNLSASRPQDRQFILSSKKLLLSDSGFYLCAWRRGSSYEQYFGPGTRLTVT.

In regard to this clonotype: At one boundary the junction diverges from the germline segment, which might be a read error. V and J are TRBV11-2 and TRBJ2-3; no firm D call. The CDR3 runs to 16 residues. The germline V gene has CDR1 SGHAT and CDR2 FQNNGV. The CDR3, as DNA: TGTGCCAGTAGATACAATCCGACTCCTAACACAGATATGCAGTATTTT. Translated, it gives CASRYNPTPNTDMQYF.